This T cell receptor beta chain was sequenced in a study of OX40 agonist ivuxolimab in advanced cancers. Clones were read by immunoSEQ multiplex PCR, and TCRdb kept only the in-frame ones, dropping some. The sample includes about 82,000 clones, about 86% seen only once; the top ten take 6.5%. The CDR3 loop spans 13 amino acids. V lost 4 bases to trimming and J lost 6 bases, with 13 bases between them. Germline CDR1 is SGDLS and CDR2 is YYNGEE. In its sample, this clone ranks as medium-sized. The TCR sequence derives from an adult with an advanced solid tumor such as melanoma, head and neck, liver or kidney cancer. The specimen was CD4+ or CD8+ T cells sorted from blood, collected in a trial of the OX40 agonist ivuxolimab. The rearrangement joins TRBV9 to TRBJ1-1; D uncertain. The CDR3 here is CASSPGYDSEAFF. The CDR3 DNA is TGTGCCAGCAGCCCGGGGTATGATTCTGAAGCTTTCTTT.